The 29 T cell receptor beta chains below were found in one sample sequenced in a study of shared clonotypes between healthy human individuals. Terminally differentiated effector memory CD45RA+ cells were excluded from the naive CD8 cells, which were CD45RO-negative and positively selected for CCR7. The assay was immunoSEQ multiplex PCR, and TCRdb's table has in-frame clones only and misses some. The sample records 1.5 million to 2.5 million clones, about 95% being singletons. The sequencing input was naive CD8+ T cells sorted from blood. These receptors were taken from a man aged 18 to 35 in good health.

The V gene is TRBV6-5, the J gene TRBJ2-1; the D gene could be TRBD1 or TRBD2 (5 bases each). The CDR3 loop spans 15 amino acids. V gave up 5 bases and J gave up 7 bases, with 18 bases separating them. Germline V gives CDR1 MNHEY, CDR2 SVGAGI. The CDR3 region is CASSTDGVRGNEQFF. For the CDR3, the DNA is TGTGCCAGCAGTACAGATGGCGTGAGGGGTAATGAGCAGTTCTTC.

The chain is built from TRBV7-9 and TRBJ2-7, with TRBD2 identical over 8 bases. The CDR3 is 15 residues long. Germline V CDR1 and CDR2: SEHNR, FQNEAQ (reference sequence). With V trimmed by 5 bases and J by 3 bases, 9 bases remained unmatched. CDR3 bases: TGTGCCAGCAGCCCGGGAGGGTCGGGTGTCTACGAGCAGTACTTC. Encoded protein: CASSPGGSGVYEQYF.

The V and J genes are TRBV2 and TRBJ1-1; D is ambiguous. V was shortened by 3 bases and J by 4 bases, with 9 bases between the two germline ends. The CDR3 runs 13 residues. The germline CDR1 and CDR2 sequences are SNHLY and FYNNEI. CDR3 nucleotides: TGTGCCAGCAGTGATTTGGCGGCCACTGAAGCTTTCTTT. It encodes CASSDLAATEAFF.

CDR3 region: CASSLGTGSEAFF. CDR3 DNA sequence: TGTGCCAGCAGCTTAGGGACGGGATCTGAAGCTTTCTTT. J is TRBJ1-1 and V is TRBV7-8; D is uncertain. The V gene lost 1 base and the J gene lost 6 bases, with 9 bases spanning the gap. Per germline, CDR1 SGHVS and CDR2 FQNEAQ. The CDR3 sequence is 13 residues long.

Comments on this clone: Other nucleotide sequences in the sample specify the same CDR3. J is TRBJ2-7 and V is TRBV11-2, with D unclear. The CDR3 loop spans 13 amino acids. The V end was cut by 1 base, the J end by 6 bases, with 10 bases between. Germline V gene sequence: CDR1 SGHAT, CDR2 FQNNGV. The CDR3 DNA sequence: TGTGCCAGCAGCTTAGGCGGCGGAGTCGAGCAGTACTTC. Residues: CASSLGGGVEQYF.

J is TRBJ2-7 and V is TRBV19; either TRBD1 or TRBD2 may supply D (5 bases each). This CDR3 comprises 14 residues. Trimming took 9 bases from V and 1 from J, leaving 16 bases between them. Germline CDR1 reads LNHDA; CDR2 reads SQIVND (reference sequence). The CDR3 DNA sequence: TGTGCCAGCTCTGGCAGGGACCGGTCCTACGAGCAGTACTTC. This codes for CASSGRDRSYEQYF.

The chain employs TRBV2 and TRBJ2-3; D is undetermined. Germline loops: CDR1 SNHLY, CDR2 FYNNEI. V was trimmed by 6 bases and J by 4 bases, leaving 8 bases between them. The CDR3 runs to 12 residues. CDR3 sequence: CASSVWSDTQYF. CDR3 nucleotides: TGTGCCAGCAGCGTTTGGTCAGATACGCAGTATTTT.

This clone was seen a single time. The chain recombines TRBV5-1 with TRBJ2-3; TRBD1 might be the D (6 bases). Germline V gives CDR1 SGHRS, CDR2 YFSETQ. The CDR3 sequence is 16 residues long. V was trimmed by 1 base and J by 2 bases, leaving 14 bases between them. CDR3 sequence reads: CASSLRTGQNTDTQYF. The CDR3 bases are TGCGCCAGCAGCTTGAGGACGGGACAAAACACAGATACGCAGTATTTT.

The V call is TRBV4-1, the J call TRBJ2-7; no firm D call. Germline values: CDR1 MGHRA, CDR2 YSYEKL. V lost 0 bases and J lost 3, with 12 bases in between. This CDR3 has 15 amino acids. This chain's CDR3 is CASSQDPTVGYEQYF. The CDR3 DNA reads TGCGCCAGCAGCCAAGACCCGACCGTGGGCTACGAGCAGTACTTC.

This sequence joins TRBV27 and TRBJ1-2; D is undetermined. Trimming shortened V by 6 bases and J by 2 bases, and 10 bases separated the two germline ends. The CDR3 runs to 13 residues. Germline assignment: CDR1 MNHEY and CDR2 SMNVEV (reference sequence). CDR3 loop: CASRRAENYGYTF. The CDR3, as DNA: TGTGCCAGCAGGAGGGCGGAGAACTATGGCTACACCTTC.

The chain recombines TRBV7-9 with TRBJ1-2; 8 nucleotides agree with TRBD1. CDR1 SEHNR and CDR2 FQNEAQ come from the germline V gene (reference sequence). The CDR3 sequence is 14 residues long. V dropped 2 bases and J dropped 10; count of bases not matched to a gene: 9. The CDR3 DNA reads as TGTGCCAGCAGCTTATTTGGGGGACAGGAGTCCTACACCTTC. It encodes CASSLFGGQESYTF. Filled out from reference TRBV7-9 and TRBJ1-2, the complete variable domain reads DTGVSQNPRHKITKRGQNVTFRCDPISEHNRLYWYRQTLGQGPEFLTYFQNEAQLEKSRLLSDRFSAERPKGSFSTLEIQRTEQGDSAMYLCASSLFGGQESYTFGSGTRLTVV.

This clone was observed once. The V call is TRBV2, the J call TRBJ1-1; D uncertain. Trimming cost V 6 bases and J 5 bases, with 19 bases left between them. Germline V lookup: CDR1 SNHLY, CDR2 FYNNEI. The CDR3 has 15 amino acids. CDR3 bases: TGTGCCAGCAGGGCCTCGGCGGTCGCGGGGACTGAAGCTTTCTTT. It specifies CASRASAVAGTEAFF.

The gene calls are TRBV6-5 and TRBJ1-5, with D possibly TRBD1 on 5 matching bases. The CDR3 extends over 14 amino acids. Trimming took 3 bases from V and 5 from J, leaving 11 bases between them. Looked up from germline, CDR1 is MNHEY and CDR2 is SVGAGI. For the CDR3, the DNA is TGTGCCAGCAGTTATAGACAGAATGATCAGCCCCAGCATTTT. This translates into CASSYRQNDQPQHF.

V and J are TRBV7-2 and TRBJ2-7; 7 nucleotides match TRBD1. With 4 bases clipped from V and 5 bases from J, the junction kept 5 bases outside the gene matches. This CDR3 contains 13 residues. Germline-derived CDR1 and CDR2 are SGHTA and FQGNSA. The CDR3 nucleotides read TGTGCCAGCAGCTGGACAGGTAGCCACGAGCAGTACTTC. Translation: CASSWTGSHEQYF.

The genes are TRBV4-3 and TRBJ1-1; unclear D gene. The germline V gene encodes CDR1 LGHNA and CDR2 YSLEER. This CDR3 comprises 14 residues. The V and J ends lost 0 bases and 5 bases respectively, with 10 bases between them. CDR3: CASSQDWQGTEAFF. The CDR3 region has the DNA TGCGCCAGCAGCCAAGATTGGCAAGGGACTGAAGCTTTCTTT.

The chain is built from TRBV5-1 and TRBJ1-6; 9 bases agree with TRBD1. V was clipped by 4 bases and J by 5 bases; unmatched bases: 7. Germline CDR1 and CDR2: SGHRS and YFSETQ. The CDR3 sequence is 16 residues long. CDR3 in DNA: TGCGCCAGCAGCCTGGGCGGGACAGGGAATAATTCACCCCTCCACTTT. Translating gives CASSLGGTGNNSPLHF.

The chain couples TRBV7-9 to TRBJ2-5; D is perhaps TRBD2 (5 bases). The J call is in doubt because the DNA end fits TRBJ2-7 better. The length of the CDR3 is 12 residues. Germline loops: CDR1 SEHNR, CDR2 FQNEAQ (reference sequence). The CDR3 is CASSFGNYEQYF. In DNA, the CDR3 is TGTGCCAGCAGCTTCGGGAACTACGAGCAGTACTTC.

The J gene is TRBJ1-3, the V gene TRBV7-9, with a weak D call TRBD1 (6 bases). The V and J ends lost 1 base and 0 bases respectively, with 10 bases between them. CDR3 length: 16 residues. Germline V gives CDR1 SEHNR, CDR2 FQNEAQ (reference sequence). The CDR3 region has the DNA TGTGCCAGCAGCTTAGAACAGGGAAACTCTGGAAACACCATATATTTT. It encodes CASSLEQGNSGNTIYF.

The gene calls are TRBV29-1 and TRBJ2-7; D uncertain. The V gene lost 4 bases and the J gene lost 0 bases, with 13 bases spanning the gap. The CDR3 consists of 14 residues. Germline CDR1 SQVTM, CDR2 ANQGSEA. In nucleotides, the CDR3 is TGCAGCGTTGCAGGCCAGGAAACCTCCTACGAGCAGTACTTC. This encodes CSVAGQETSYEQYF.

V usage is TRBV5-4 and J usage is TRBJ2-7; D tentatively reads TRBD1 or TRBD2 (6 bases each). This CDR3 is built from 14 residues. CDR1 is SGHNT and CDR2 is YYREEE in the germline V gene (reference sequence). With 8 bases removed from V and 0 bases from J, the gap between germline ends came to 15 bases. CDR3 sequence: CASRGAGSSYEQYF. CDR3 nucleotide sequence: TGTGCCAGTAGGGGGGCGGGGAGCTCCTACGAGCAGTACTTC.

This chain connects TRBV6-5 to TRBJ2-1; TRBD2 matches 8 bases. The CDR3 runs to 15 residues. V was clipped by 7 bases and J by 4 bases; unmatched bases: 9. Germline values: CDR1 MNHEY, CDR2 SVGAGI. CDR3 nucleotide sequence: TGTGCCAGCACCGCGAGCGGGAGCCCTTACAATGAGCAGTTCTTC. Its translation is CASTASGSPYNEQFF.

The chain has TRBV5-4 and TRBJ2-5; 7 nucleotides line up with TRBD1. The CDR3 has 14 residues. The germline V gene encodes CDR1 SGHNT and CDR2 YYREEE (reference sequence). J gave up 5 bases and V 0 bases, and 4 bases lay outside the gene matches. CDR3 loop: CASSLDRGGETQYF. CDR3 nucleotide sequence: TGTGCCAGCAGCTTGGACAGGGGTGGGGAGACCCAGTACTTC.

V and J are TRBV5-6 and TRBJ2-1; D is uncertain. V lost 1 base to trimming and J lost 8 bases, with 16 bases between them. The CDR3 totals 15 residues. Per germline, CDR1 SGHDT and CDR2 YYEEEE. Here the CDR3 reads CASSLQDSLGDEQFF. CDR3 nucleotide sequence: TGTGCCAGCAGCTTGCAGGATTCATTAGGCGATGAGCAGTTCTTC.

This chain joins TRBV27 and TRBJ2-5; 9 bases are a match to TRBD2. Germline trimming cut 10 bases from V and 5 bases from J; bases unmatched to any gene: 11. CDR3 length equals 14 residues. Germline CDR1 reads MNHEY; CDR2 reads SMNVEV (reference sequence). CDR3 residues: CATRGLAGFETQYF. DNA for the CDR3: TGTGCCACAAGGGGGCTAGCGGGATTTGAGACCCAGTACTTC.

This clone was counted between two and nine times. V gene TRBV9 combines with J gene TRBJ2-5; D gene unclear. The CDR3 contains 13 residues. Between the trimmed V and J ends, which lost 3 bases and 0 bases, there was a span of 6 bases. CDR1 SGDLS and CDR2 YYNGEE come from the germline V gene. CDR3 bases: TGTGCCAGCAGCGACCGGTACCAAGAGACCCAGTACTTC. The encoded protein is CASSDRYQETQYF.

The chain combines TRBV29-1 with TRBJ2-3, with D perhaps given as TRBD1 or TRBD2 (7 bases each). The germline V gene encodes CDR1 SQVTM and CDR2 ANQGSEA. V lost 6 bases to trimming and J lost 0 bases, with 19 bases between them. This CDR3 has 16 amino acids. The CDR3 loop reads CSVSGTVTVSTDTQYF. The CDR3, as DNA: TGCAGCGTCAGCGGGACAGTAACTGTTAGCACAGATACGCAGTATTTT.

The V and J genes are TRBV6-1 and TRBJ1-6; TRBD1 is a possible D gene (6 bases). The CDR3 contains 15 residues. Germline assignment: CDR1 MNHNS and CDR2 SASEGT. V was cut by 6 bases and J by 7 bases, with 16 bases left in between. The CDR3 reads CASRMGAQLNSPLHF. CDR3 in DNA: TGTGCCAGCAGAATGGGGGCACAGCTAAATTCACCCCTCCACTTT.

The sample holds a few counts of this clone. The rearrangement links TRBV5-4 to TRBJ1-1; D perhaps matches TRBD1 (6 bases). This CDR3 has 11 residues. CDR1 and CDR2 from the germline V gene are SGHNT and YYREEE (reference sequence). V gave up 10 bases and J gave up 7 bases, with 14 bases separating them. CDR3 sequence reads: CAWLRGSEAFF. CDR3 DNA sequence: TGTGCCTGGCTAAGGGGGAGTGAAGCTTTCTTT.

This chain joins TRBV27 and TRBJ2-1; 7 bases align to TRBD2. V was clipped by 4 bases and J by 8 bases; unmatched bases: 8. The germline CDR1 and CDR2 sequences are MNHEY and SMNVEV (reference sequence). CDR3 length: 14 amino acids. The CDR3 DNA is TGTGCCAGCAGTTCACTAGCGTCGAGCCATGAGCAGTTCTTC. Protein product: CASSSLASSHEQFF.